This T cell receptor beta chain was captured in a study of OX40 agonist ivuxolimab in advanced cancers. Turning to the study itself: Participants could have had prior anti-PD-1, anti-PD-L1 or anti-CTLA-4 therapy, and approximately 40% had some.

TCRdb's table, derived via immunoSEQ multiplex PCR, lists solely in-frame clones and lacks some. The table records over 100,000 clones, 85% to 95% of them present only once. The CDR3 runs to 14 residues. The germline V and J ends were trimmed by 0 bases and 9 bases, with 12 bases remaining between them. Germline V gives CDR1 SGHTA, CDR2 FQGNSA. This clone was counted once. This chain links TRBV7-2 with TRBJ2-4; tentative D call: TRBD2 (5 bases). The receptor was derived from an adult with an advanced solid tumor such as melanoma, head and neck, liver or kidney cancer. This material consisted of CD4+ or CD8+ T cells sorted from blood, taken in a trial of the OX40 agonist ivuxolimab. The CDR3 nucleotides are TGTGCCAGCAGCTTAGCGGCGTTAGAGGGCATTCAGTACTTC. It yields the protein CASSLAALEGIQYF.